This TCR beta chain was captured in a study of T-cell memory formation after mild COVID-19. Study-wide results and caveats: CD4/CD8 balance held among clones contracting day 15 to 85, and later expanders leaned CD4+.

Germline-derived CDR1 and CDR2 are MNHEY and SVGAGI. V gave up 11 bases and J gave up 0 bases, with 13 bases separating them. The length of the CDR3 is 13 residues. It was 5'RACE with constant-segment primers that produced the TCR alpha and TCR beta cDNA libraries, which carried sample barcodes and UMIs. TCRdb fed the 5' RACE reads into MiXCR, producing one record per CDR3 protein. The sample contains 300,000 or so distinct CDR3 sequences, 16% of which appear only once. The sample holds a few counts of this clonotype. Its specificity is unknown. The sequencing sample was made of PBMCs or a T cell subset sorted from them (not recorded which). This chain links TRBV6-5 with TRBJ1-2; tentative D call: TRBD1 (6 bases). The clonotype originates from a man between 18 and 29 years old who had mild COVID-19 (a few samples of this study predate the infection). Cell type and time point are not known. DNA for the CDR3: TGTGCCCCGAGGGGGGGTCCTAACTATGGCTACACCTTC. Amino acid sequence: CAPRGGPNYGYTF.